This T cell receptor beta chain stems from a study of blood T cells in healthy people across ages. This clonotype occurred a few times. This CDR3 comprises 15 residues. The germline V and J ends were trimmed by 4 bases and 0 bases, with 13 bases remaining between them. Germline loops: CDR1 ENHRY, CDR2 SYGVKD. A sample-barcoded 5' primer and a J-beta primer mix were used in a second PCR of roughly 7 to 12 cycles. Each cDNA molecule was tagged by a template-switch adaptor with 12 random nucleotides. TCRdb passed the 5' RACE reads through MiXCR, listing each CDR3 protein once. The repertoire has under 2,000,000 distinct CDR3 sequences, about 50% of them found once; the top ten carry approximately 2.1%. Donors each provided roughly 9.6 milliliters of peripheral blood.

This rearrangement joins TRBV10-3 to TRBJ2-7; D may be TRBD1 (5 bases). The receptor's source is a woman aged 40-49 years in good health. What was sequenced was blood. The DNA for the CDR3 is TGTGCCATCAGTGGGGGCAGCTTAAGCTCCTACGAGCAGTACTTC. Its translation is CAISGGSLSSYEQYF.